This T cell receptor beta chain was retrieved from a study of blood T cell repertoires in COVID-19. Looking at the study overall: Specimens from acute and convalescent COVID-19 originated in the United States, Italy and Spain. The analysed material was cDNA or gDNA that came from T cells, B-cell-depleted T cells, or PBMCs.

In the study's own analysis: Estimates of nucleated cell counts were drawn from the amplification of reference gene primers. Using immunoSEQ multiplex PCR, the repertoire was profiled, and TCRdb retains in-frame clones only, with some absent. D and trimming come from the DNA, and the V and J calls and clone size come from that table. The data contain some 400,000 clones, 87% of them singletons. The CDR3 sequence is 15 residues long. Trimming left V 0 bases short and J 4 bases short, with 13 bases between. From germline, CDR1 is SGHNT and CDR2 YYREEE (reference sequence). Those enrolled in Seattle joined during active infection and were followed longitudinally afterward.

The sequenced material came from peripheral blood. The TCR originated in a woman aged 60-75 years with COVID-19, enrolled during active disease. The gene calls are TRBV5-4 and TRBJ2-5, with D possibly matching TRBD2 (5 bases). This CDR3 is CASSLGLAGRETQYF. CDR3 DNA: TGTGCCAGCAGCTTGGGGCTAGCCGGCCGAGAGACCCAGTACTTC.